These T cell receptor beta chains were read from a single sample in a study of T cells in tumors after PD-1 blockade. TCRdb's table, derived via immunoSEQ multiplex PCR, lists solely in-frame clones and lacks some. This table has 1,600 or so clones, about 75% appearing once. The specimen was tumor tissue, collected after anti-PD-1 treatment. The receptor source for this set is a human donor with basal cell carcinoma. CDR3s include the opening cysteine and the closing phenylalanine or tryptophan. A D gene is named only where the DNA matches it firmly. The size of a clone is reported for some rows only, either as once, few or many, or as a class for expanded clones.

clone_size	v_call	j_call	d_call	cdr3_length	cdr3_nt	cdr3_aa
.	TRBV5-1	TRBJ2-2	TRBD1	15	TGCGCCAGCAGCCCCAGGGGGAGAAACACCGGGGAGCTGTTTTTT	CASSPRGRNTGELFF
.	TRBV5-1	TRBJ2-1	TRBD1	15	TGCGCCAGCAGCTTGGAGGGACAGGGGTTTAATGAGCAGTTCTTC	CASSLEGQGFNEQFF
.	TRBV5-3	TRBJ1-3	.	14	TGTGCCAGAAGCCTCCCTTCCTCTGGAAACACCATATATTTT	CARSLPSSGNTIYF
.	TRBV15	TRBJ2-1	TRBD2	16	TGTGCCACCAGCTTCTCTAGCGGGAATAGAAACAATGAGCAGTTCTTC	CATSFSSGNRNNEQFF
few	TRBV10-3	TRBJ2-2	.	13	TGTGCCATCAGTGAGAGAGGGCCCGGGGAGCTGTTTTTT	CAISERGPGELFF
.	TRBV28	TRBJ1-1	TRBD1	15	TGTGCCAGCAGTCCCGGGACAGCAGGATCCATGTGGGCTTTCTTT	CASSPGTAGSMWAFF
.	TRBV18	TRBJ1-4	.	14	TGTGCCAGCTCACAACAGGCCTCTAATGAAAAACTGTTTTTT	CASSQQASNEKLFF
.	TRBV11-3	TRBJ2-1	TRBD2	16	TGTGCCAGCAGCCATCAAACGAGCGGGGGAAGCAATGAGCAGTTCTTC	CASSHQTSGGSNEQFF
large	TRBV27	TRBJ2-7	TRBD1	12	TGTGCCAGCAGTATGGGGACAGGCGAGCAGTACTTC	CASSMGTGEQYF
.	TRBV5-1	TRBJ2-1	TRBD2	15	TGCGCCAGCAGCTCCCAAGGGACTAGTTATTTTGAGCAGTTCTTC	CASSSQGTSYFEQFF
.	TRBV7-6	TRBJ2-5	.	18	TGTGCCAGCAGCTTAGGGAGAGGGAAAGTAGGAGTCCAAGAGACCCAGTACTTC	CASSLGRGKVGVQETQYF
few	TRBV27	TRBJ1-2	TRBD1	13	TGTGCCAGCCGTCGGACAGGCTACTATGGCTACACCTTC	CASRRTGYYGYTF
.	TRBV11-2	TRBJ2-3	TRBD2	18	TGTGCCAGCAGCTTACAGCGGCCTAGCGGGAGTATGGGGGATACGCAGTATTTT	CASSLQRPSGSMGDTQYF
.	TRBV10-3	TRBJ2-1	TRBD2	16	TGTGCCATCAGTGGGTCCTATAGCGGGGGGGACAATGAGCAGTTCTTC	CAISGSYSGGDNEQFF
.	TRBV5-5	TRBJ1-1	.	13	TGTGCCAGCAGCTTTAGAGGAGTAGCTGAAGCTTTCTTT	CASSFRGVAEAFF
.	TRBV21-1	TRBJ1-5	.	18	TGTGCCAGCAGCAAACTCGAAACCGACAGATGTAGCAATCAGCCCCAGCATTTT	CASSKLETDRCSNQPQHF
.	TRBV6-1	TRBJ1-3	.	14	TGTGCCAGCAGTGAGCTCAGGGTAGGAAACACCATATATTTT	CASSELRVGNTIYF
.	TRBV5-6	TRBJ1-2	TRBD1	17	TGTGCCAGCAGCTTGGAAGAAGTTCCCGGGACAGGATATGGCTACACCTTC	CASSLEEVPGTGYGYTF
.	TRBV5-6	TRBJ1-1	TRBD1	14	TGTGCCAGCAGCCCAGGACAGGGCTTGAGGGAAGCTTTCTTT	CASSPGQGLREAFF
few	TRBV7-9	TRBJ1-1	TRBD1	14	TGTGCCAGCAGCTGGGGACAGGAGAACACTGAAGCTTTCTTT	CASSWGQENTEAFF
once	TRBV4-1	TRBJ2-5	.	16	TGCGCCAGCAACCGGGAGCTAAGGGGCCCCCAAGAGACCCAGTACTTC	CASNRELRGPQETQYF
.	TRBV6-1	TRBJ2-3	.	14	TGTGCCAGCAGTGAGGGCAGGAGCACAGATACGCAGTATTTT	CASSEGRSTDTQYF
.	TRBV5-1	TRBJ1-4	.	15	TGCGCCAGCAGTAGGACTCAGGCAACTAATGAAAAACTGTTTTTT	CASSRTQATNEKLFF
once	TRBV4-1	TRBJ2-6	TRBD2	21	TGCGCCAGCAGCCAAGATTCACTAGCGGGGGGGTCGAGCTCTGGGGCCAACGTCCTGACTTTC	CASSQDSLAGGSSSGANVLTF
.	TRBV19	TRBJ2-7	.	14	TGTGCCAGTAGTATATCTCCTGTAAGCAAGGAGCAGTACTTC	CASSISPVSKEQYF
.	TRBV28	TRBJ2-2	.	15	TGTGCCAGCAGTTGGCTTTGGGTCAACACCGGGGAGCTGTTTTTT	CASSWLWVNTGELFF
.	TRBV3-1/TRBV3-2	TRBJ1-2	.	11	TGTGCCAGCAGCCATGGGGTAGGCTACACCTTC	CASSHGVGYTF
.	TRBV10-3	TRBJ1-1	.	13	TGTGCCATCAGTAATTTGGGGGGGTCTGAAGCTTTCTTT	CAISNLGGSEAFF
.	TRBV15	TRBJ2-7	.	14	TGTGCCACCAGCAGGGGGTTATTGGACTACGAGCAGTACTTC	CATSRGLLDYEQYF
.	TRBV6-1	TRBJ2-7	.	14	TGTGCCAGCAGCCCCTCCGGGCAGGGGCGAGAGCAGTACTTC	CASSPSGQGREQYF
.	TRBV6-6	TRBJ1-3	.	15	TGTGCCAGCAGTTTCGACCGTGCCTCTGGAAACACCATATATTTT	CASSFDRASGNTIYF
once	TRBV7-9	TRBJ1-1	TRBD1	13	TGTGCCAGCAGCTCCAGGGGGCCCGGTGAAGCTTTCTTT	CASSSRGPGEAFF
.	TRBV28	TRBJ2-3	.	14	TGTGCCAGCAGTCCATACAGGGACGGGGATACGCAGTATTTT	CASSPYRDGDTQYF
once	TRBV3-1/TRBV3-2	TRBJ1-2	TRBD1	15	TGTGCCAGCAGCCTCCAGGGGGCGGATTACTATGGCTACACCTTC	CASSLQGADYYGYTF
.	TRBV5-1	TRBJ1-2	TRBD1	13	TGCGCCACCGGGACAGGTGCTAACTATGGCTACACCTTC	CATGTGANYGYTF
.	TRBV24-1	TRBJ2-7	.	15	TGTGCCACCAGTACAACTCGGGGGTTCTCCTACGAGCAGTACTTC	CATSTTRGFSYEQYF
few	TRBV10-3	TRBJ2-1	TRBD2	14	TGTGCCATCAGTGATAGCGGGGGGGCCGGTGAGCAGTTCTTC	CAISDSGGAGEQFF
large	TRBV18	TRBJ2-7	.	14	TGTGCCAGCTCACCACTACCCACAAACTACGAGCAGTACTTC	CASSPLPTNYEQYF
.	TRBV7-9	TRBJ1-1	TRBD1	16	TGTGCCAGCAGCTTAAACCCAGGCAGGGGGCATACTGAAGCTTTCTTT	CASSLNPGRGHTEAFF
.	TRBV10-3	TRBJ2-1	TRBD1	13	TGTGCCATCCGAGACAGGGGGGGCAATGAGCAGTTCTTC	CAIRDRGGNEQFF
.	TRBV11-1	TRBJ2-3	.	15	TGTGCCAGCAGCTTAAGGGGACTCAGCACAGATACGCAGTATTTT	CASSLRGLSTDTQYF
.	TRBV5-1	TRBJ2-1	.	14	TGCGCCAGCTGGAGGACGGACCCCTACAATGAGCAGTTCTTC	CASWRTDPYNEQFF
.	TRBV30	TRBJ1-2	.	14	TGTGCCTGGAGGCCCCCAGGGGCTAACTATGGCTACACCTTC	CAWRPPGANYGYTF
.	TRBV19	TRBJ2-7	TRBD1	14	TGTGCCAGTAGTATAACAGGGGGCTGGGACGAGCAGTACTTC	CASSITGGWDEQYF
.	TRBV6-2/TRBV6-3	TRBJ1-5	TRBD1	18	TGTGCCAGCAGTTACAATCCAGGGGGACCCTATAGCAATCAGCCCCAGCATTTT	CASSYNPGGPYSNQPQHF
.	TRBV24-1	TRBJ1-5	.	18	TGTGCCACCAGTAACGATCCTGCGAGCAGGTCGGGCAATCAGCCCCAGCATTTT	CATSNDPASRSGNQPQHF
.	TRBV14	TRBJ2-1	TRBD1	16	TGTGCCAGCAGCCCGAAACTTGGGACAGGACACAATGAGCAGTTCTTC	CASSPKLGTGHNEQFF
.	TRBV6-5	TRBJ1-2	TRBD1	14	TGTGCCAGCAGTTCTAGGACAGGGGGGTTCCGCTACACCTTC	CASSSRTGGFRYTF
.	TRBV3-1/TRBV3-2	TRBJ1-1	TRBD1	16	TGTGCCAGCAGCCAGTGGGACAGGGGGCCGGGCACTGAAGCTTTCTTT	CASSQWDRGPGTEAFF
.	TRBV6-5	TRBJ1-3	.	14	TGTGCCAGCAGACAAGGGAATACGGGAAACACCATATATTTT	CASRQGNTGNTIYF
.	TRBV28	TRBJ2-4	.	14	TGTGCCAGCAGTTCCCCCTCGCAGGGGAACATTCAGTACTTC	CASSSPSQGNIQYF
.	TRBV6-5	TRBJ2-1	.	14	TGTGCCAGCAGTTACTCGACGGGTTACAATGAGCAGTTCTTC	CASSYSTGYNEQFF